The 5 T cell receptor beta chains below were found in one sample sequenced in a study of blood T cell repertoires in COVID-19. Profiling relied on immunoSEQ multiplex PCR, and the TCRdb table lists in-frame clones only, not all of them. This sample carries roughly 200,000 clones, about 84% of them seen once, and the ten largest clones take approximately 18%. Sequenced sample: peripheral blood. These receptors came from a person aged 65-85 years with COVID-19, enrolled during active disease.

This CDR3 is CASSLSQRGGLETQYF. The CDR3 DNA is TGTGCCAGCAGCTTATCTCAGCGGGGGGGCTTGGAGACCCAGTACTTC. V and J are TRBV7-2 and TRBJ2-5; the match to TRBD2 covers 10 bases. Germline-derived CDR1 and CDR2 are SGHTA and FQGNSA. V was clipped by 2 bases and J by 5 bases; unmatched bases: 8. The CDR3 consists of 16 residues.

The CDR3 reads CASSLDRGQNSYEQYF. The CDR3 DNA follows: TGCGCCAGCAGCTTGGATCGGGGACAGAATTCCTACGAGCAGTACTTC. This sequence joins TRBV5-1 and TRBJ2-7; 7 positions match TRBD1. This CDR3 spans 16 amino acids. J gave up 1 base and V 0 bases, and 7 bases lay outside the gene matches. Germline V CDR1 and CDR2: SGHRS, YFSETQ.

The genes are TRBV7-2 and TRBJ1-1; weak D call: TRBD1 (6 bases). CDR1 is SGHTA, CDR2 FQGNSA, per germline. The CDR3 length is 15 residues. V lost 1 base, J lost 5 bases, and 14 bases lay in between. The DNA for the CDR3 is TGTGCCAGCAGCTTAGGGAAAGCAGGGGAAACTGAAGCTTTCTTT. Its translation is CASSLGKAGETEAFF.

The chain carries TRBV11-2 and TRBJ2-1; 7 bases are a match to TRBD2. This CDR3 has 16 amino acids. Germline V gives CDR1 SGHAT, CDR2 FQNNGV. V lost 1 base to trimming and J lost 9 bases; unmatched junction nucleotides: 12. The CDR3 sequence is CASSLGRLGGDGEQFF. CDR3 coding DNA: TGTGCCAGCAGCTTAGGCCGACTTGGGGGGGACGGTGAGCAGTTCTTC.

The genes are TRBV30 and TRBJ2-2, with D maybe TRBD1 (6 bases). With 1 base removed from V and 0 bases from J, the gap between germline ends came to 21 bases. The CDR3 is 19 residues long. In germline, CDR1 is GTSNPN, CDR2 SVGIG (reference sequence). The CDR3 sequence: CAWSGDQGTPDTNTGELFF. CDR3 bases: TGTGCCTGGAGTGGCGACCAGGGGACGCCCGACACGAACACCGGGGAGCTGTTTTTT.